Here is one T cell receptor beta chain with its context. What it binds is unknown. TCRdb derives one entry per CDR3 protein from the 5' RACE reads, leaving out DNA. This sample's table has around 260,000 distinct CDR3 sequences. The data derive from a study of T cells expressing NK-cell markers. Overall study: CD3+CD56+NKG2C+, CD3+CD56+NKG2C- and CD3+CD56-NKG2C+ T cells, once sorted, supplied the TCR beta repertoires.

The CDR3 runs to 18 residues. In germline, CDR1 is SGHRS, CDR2 YFSETQ. Points from the study as a whole: Of CD8+ T cells, 1.0-7.0% belonged to dominant NKG2C+ clonotypes in several donors.

The sample consisted of blood T cells: a sorted CD56 or NKG2C T cell subset, CD4+ or CD8+ T cells, or bulk PBMC T cells (not recorded which). The sequence was obtained from a woman between 18 and 69 years old in good health. The V and J genes are TRBV5-1 and TRBJ2-7; the D call of TRBD1 rests on TCRdb alone, since no DNA is present to check it. The CDR3 spells CASTSDKNSGTAIYEQYF.